Below are 10 T cell receptor beta chains sequenced from a single sample in a study of T cell repertoires in cytomegalovirus infection. What these receptors recognize is not known. TCRdb processed the reads anew with MiXCR; each CDR3 protein has one entry. Of hundreds of thousands of distinct CDR3 sequences detected, around 30% appear once; the ten largest clones hold roughly 18%. The sample here was cultured PBMCs, taken from culture after CMV antigen stimulation. The receptors originated from a human donor in good health (CMV status not recorded). Some clones in this sample may be carry-over from other donors' samples.

The V and J genes are TRBV6-1 and TRBJ1-4; 8 bases fit TRBD1. CDR3 length equals 14 residues. Germline CDR1 and CDR2: MNHNS and SASEGT. V trimming: 5 bases; J trimming: 8 bases; junction bases outside the gene matches: 7. The CDR3 loop is CASSLDRDGEKLFF. The CDR3 region has the DNA TGTGCCAGCAGTCTGGACAGGGACGGGGAAAAACTGTTTTTT.

V and J are TRBV15 and TRBJ2-7; D is unclear. Trimming shortened V by 3 bases and J by 5 bases, and 17 bases separated the two germline ends. Germline loops: CDR1 LNHNV, CDR2 YYDKDF (reference sequence). This CDR3 comprises 15 residues. The CDR3 sequence: CATSSPTLGSHEQYF. The CDR3 region has the DNA TGTGCCACCAGCAGTCCAACTCTAGGGTCCCACGAGCAGTACTTC.

V gene TRBV20-1 combines with J gene TRBJ1-4; 9 bases are a match to TRBD1. This CDR3 region has 19 residues. V dropped 0 bases and J dropped 2; count of bases not matched to a gene: 13. Germline V gives CDR1 DFQATT, CDR2 SNEGSKA (reference sequence). The CDR3: CSARDGNRGQVWTNEKLFF. DNA for the CDR3: TGCAGTGCTAGAGATGGTAACAGGGGGCAGGTTTGGACTAATGAAAAACTGTTTTTT.

There are a few counts of this clonotype. The chain is built from TRBV6-6 and TRBJ1-2, with TRBD1 matching over 11 bases. V shed 0 bases and J 6 bases; nucleotides not matched to a gene: 3. Germline loops: CDR1 MNHNY, CDR2 SVGAGI (reference sequence). The CDR3 has 15 residues. CDR3 nucleotide sequence: TGTGCCAGCAGTTACTCCGGACAGGGGGCGAATGGCTACACCTTC. This codes for CASSYSGQGANGYTF.

This chain uses TRBV3-1 with TRBJ1-1; D might be TRBD1 (6 bases). Trimming pared 1 base from V and 7 bases from J, leaving 16 bases between. There are 15 residues in the CDR3. The V gene's germline CDR1 is LGHDT and CDR2 YNNKEL (reference sequence). The CDR3 DNA follows: TGTGCCAGCAGCCAAGGGTACGGGGACACCGATGAAGCTTTCTTT. Translation gives CASSQGYGDTDEAFF.

This chain links TRBV7-9 with TRBJ2-5; TRBD1 or TRBD2 may be the D gene (5 bases each). Trimming removed 5 bases at V and 1 base at J, with 20 bases between. This CDR3 spans 17 amino acids. Germline V gene data show CDR1 as SEHNR and CDR2 as FQNEAQ (reference sequence). In DNA form, the CDR3 reads TGTGCCAGCAGCGCACACATACTAGGGACGCCCCAAGAGACCCAGTACTTC. Translating it yields CASSAHILGTPQETQYF. The complete variable domain, with remaining parts taken from reference TRBV7-9 and TRBJ2-5, reads DTGVSQNPRHKITKRGQNVTFRCDPISEHNRLYWYRQTLGQGPEFLTYFQNEAQLEKSRLLSDRFSAERPKGSFSTLEIQRTEQGDSAMYLCASSAHILGTPQETQYFGPGTRLLVL.

A single count supports this clonotype. The chain uses TRBV18 and TRBJ2-1; perhaps D is TRBD1 or TRBD2 (5 bases each). The CDR3 is 18 amino acids. Trimming cost V 5 bases and J 0 bases, with 20 bases left between them. CDR1 and CDR2 (germline): KGHSH, LQKENI. This CDR3 reads CASSEGPLFLPSYNEQFF. In DNA form, the CDR3 reads TGTGCCAGCTCAGAGGGGCCCTTATTTCTCCCCTCCTACAATGAGCAGTTCTTC.

This chain uses TRBV7-2 with TRBJ2-3; no clear D gene. The CDR3 runs to 13 residues. CDR1 and CDR2 (germline): SGHTA, FQGNSA. V was cut by 5 bases and J by 9 bases, with 15 bases left in between. CDR3 loop: CASSPGDGLTQYF. The CDR3 nucleotides are TGTGCCAGCAGCCCCGGTGATGGCCTGACGCAGTATTTT.

This clonotype was counted only a few times. Germline and junction disagree at one end, which may indicate a read error. This rearrangement joins TRBV19 to TRBJ2-6, with a tentative D call TRBD1 (5 bases). The CDR3 has 11 amino acids. Germline V gives CDR1 LNHDA, CDR2 SQIVND (reference sequence). Here the CDR3 reads CASSSMGRRAF. For the CDR3, the DNA is TGTGCCAGTAGTTCGATGGGGCGCCGGGCTTTC.

The chain employs TRBV20-1 and TRBJ2-1, with a weak D call TRBD2 (7 bases). Germline V gene lookup returns CDR1 DFQATT and CDR2 SNEGSKA (reference sequence). The CDR3 covers 16 residues. With 0 bases removed from V and 0 bases from J, the gap between germline ends came to 12 bases. The CDR3 nucleotides are TGCAGTGCTAGAGATTGGGGGGGCCCCTCCTACAATGAGCAGTTCTTC. It yields the protein CSARDWGGPSYNEQFF.